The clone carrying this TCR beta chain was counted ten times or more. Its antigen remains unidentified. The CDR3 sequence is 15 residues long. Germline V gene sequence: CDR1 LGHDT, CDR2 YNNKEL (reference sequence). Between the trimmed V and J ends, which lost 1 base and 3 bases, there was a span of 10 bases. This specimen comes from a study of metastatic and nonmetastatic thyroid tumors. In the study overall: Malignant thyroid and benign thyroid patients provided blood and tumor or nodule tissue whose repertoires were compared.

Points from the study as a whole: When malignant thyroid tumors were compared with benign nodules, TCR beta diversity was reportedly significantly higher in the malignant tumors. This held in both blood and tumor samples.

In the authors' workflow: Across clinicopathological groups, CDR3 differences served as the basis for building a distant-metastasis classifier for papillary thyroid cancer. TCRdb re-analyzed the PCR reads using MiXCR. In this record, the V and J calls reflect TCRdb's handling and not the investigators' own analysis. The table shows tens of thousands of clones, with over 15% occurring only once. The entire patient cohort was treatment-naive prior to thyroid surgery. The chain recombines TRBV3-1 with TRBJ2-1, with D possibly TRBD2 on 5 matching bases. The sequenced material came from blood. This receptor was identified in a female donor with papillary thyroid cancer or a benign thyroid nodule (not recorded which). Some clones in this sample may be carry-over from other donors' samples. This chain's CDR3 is CASSQGADYYNEQFF. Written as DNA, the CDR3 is TGTGCCAGCAGCCAAGGGGCAGACTACTACAATGAGCAGTTCTTC.